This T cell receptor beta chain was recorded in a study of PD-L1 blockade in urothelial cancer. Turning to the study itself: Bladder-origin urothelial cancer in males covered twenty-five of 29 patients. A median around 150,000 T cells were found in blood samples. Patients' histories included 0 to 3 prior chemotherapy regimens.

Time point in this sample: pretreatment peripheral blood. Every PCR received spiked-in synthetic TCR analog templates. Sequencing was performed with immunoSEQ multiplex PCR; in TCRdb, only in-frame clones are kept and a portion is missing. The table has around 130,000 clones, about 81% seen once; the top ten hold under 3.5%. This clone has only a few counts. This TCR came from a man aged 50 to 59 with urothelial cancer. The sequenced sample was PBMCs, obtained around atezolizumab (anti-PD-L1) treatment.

The CDR3 nucleotides read TGTGCCAGCTCACGACAGGGGGCAGGGGCCAACGTCCTGACTTTC. Its translation: CASSRQGAGANVLTF. The chain joins TRBV18 to TRBJ2-6, with 10 bases that match TRBD1. Germline loops: CDR1 KGHSH, CDR2 LQKENI. V gave up 4 bases and J gave up 4 bases; unmatched junction bases: 1. The CDR3 has 15 amino acids. The variable domain in full, with the rest retrieved from reference TRBV18 and TRBJ2-6, is NAGVMQNPRHLVRRRGQEARLRCSPMKGHSHVYWYRQLPEEGLKFMVYLQKENIIDESGMPKERFSAEFPKEGPSILRIQQVVRGDSAAYFCASSRQGAGANVLTFGAGSRLTVL.